Following are 11 T cell receptor beta chains from one sample sequenced in a study of T-cell reconstitution after alpha-beta-depleted transplantation in children. TCRbeta library construction was performed incorporating unique molecular identifiers. TCRdb reprocessed the PCR reads with MiXCR, giving one entry per CDR3 protein. The sample consists of about 980,000 distinct CDR3 sequences, less than 30% of them appearing once. Sequenced material: PBMCs, mostly from graft donor cells, taken 360 days after TCRalphabeta/CD19-depleted stem cell transplant. Receptors were obtained from a boy less than two years old who had a stem cell transplant for SCID, so the T cells may come from the graft donor.

This clonotype was seen a few times. The CDR3: CSAPIRGGTDTQYF. The CDR3, as DNA: TGCAGTGCTCCGATCCGGGGTGGCACAGATACGCAGTATTTT. This chain uses TRBV20-1 with TRBJ2-3, with D possibly TRBD2 on 5 matching bases. CDR1 and CDR2 from the germline V gene are DFQATT and SNEGSKA (reference sequence). The CDR3 sequence is 14 residues long. With 5 bases removed from V and 1 base from J, the gap between germline ends came to 13 bases.

A few counts support this clonotype. The DNA for the CDR3 is TGCGCCAGCAGCCATAGGGGGGGGCAGGGGGTCCACCACTCCTACAATGAGCAGTTCTTC. Its protein product is CASSHRGGQGVHHSYNEQFF. This chain joins TRBV4-1 and TRBJ2-1, with D possibly being TRBD1 or TRBD2 (7 bases each). CDR1 MGHRA and CDR2 YSYEKL come from the germline V gene. This CDR3 is built from 20 residues. V lost 3 bases and J 0 bases, leaving 24 bases between the germline ends.

This clonotype was picked up many times. This chain's CDR3 is CASSLGNTIYF. CDR3 sequence (DNA): TGTGCCAGCAGTTTAGGAAACACCATATATTTT. V is TRBV12-3 or TRBV12-4 and J is TRBJ1-3; D call uncertain. V gave up 1 base and J gave up 5 bases, with 0 bases separating them. This CDR3 has 11 residues.

This sequence joins TRBV12-3 or TRBV12-4 and TRBJ1-2; TRBD1 matches 7 bases. After removal of 6 bases from V and 8 bases from J, the junction contained 12 bases not matched to a gene. This CDR3 region has 14 residues. The CDR3 spells CASSTNRDRVGYTF. The DNA of the CDR3 is TGTGCCAGCAGCACGAACCGGGACAGAGTAGGCTACACCTTC.

V and J are TRBV9 and TRBJ1-2; D uncertain. Trimming took 0 bases from V and 8 from J, leaving 8 bases between them. CDR3 length: 12 residues. Per germline, CDR1 SGDLS and CDR2 YYNGEE. The CDR3 nucleotides read TGTGCCAGCAGCGTAGGCCCTAGCGGCTACACCTTC. It specifies CASSVGPSGYTF.

The table lists this clonotype with a few counts. The chain carries TRBV7-6 and TRBJ2-3; no definite D call. Trimming left V 1 base short and J 0 bases short, with 5 bases between. From germline, CDR1 is SGHVS and CDR2 FNYEAQ. The CDR3 sequence is 14 residues long. The CDR3 coding sequence is TGTGCCAGCAGCTTAGACGCTAGCACAGATACGCAGTATTTT. As protein: CASSLDASTDTQYF.

This clonotype was observed a few times. The V gene is TRBV5-1, the J gene TRBJ2-3, with D possibly matching TRBD2 (6 bases). Germline-derived CDR1 and CDR2 are SGHRS and YFSETQ. The V end lost 0 bases, the J end lost 5 bases, and 19 bases lay between the germline ends. This CDR3 spans 17 amino acids. The CDR3 here is CASSLVPGRGGEDTQYF. CDR3 sequence (DNA): TGCGCCAGCAGCTTGGTACCCGGACGAGGAGGGGAAGATACGCAGTATTTT.

This clonotype was counted many times. This chain connects TRBV6-5 to TRBJ1-1; no clear D. The CDR3 consists of 11 residues. Germline loops: CDR1 MNHEY, CDR2 SVGAGI. V was trimmed by 6 bases and J by 3 bases, leaving 5 bases between them. The CDR3 DNA reads TGTGCCAGCAGCCGACACACTGAAGCTTTCTTT. This gives the protein CASSRHTEAFF.

The chain carries TRBV2 and TRBJ2-7; the D is unclear. Germline values: CDR1 SNHLY, CDR2 FYNNEI. The CDR3 totals 13 residues. The germline V and J ends were trimmed by 0 bases and 7 bases, with 10 bases remaining between them. The CDR3 sequence: CASSEALRVEQYF. The CDR3, as DNA: TGTGCCAGCAGTGAAGCGCTAAGGGTTGAGCAGTACTTC.

The rearrangement joins TRBV9 to TRBJ2-1, with 10 bases identical to TRBD2. The V and J ends lost 2 bases and 5 bases, in that order; junction bases with no gene match: 4. Germline V gives CDR1 SGDLS, CDR2 YYNGEE. CDR3 length: 15 residues. As DNA, the CDR3 is TGTGCCAGCAGCGTCGCTAGCGGGGGTAACAATGAGCAGTTCTTC. It encodes CASSVASGGNNEQFF.

The V gene is TRBV4-1, the J gene TRBJ2-6; 8 bases are a match to TRBD1. CDR3 length: 17 amino acids. The germline CDR1 and CDR2 sequences are MGHRA and YSYEKL. V trimming: 3 bases; J trimming: 4 bases; junction bases outside the gene matches: 8. CDR3 nucleotides: TGCGCCAGCAGCCACCCTTGGACAGGGAGCGGGGCCAACGTCCTGACTTTC. This translates into CASSHPWTGSGANVLTF.